Given below is one T cell receptor beta chain in context. Measured with immunoSEQ multiplex PCR; TCRdb has only the in-frame clones, and not every one. The sample lists 250,000 to 350,000 clones; 80% to 90% were seen once. This sample is drawn from a study of blood T cell repertoires in COVID-19. Study-level background: Acute and convalescent COVID-19 specimens originated in the United States, Italy and Spain. Sources were T cells, B-cell-depleted T cells, or PBMCs; the material itself was cDNA or gDNA.

In germline, CDR1 is SGHRS, CDR2 YFSETQ. After removal of 2 bases from V and 9 bases from J, the junction contained 10 bases not matched to a gene. The CDR3 runs to 15 residues. Sequencing used PBMCs or T cells enriched from blood (not recorded which). The receptor was derived from a woman between 18 and 29 years old who had recovered from COVID-19. The V gene is TRBV5-1, the J gene TRBJ2-1; 8 nucleotides match TRBD2. The chain's CDR3 is CASSFSSGGRGEQFF. In nucleotides, the CDR3 is TGCGCCAGCAGCTTCTCCAGCGGGGGTCGGGGTGAGCAGTTCTTC.